This T cell receptor beta chain was retrieved from a study of CD8 T cells in Susac syndrome. TEMRA cells were FACS-enriched, unlike CD8+ and CD4+ T cells, which were negatively isolated. Random hexamers were used to reverse transcribe the RNA input (about 0.45 to 1 ug). TCRdb processed the immunoSEQ multiplex PCR reads anew with MiXCR; each CDR3 protein has one entry. The data show 120,000 or so distinct CDR3 sequences, roughly 95% seen once. There are 12 residues in the CDR3. CDR1 is SQVTM and CDR2 is ANQGSEA in the germline V gene. The sample comprised CD4+ T cells from PBMCs. This sequence joins TRBV29-1 and TRBJ2-1; D may be TRBD2 (7 bases). This receptor was obtained from a human donor in good health. The CDR3: CGGASGANEQFF. DNA for the CDR3: TGCGGGGGGGCTAGCGGAGCCAATGAGCAGTTCTTC.